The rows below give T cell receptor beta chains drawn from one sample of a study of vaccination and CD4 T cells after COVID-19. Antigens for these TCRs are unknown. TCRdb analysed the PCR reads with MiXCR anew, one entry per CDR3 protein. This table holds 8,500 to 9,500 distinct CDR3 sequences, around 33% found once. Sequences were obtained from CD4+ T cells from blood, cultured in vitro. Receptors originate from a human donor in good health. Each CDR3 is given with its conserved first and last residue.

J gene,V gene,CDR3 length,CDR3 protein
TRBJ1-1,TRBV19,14,CASFRGPMNTEAFF
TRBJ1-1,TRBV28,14,CASSPPRLNTEAFF
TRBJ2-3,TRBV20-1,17,CSADAGWAGRGTDTQYF
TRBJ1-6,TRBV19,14,CASVNRDRRSPLHF
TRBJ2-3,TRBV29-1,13,CSVVQGSGDTQYF
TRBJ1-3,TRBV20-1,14,CSANGPSSGNTIYF
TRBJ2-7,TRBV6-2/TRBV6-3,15,CASSYRAGGTSEQYF
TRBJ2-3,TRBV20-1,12,CSARGSTDTQYF
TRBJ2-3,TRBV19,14,CASSMGQGADTQYF
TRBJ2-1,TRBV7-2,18,CASSLGTSGRRVGNEQFF
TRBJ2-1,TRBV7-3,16,CASSPGVAGGYNEQFF
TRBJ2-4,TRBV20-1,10,CSAIRGGLLF
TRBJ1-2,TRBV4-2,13,CASSQDLGTGYTF
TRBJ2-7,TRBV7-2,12,CASSFTRYEQYF
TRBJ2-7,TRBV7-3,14,CASSRGTSGNEQYF
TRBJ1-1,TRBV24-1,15,CATSDARQGNTEAFF
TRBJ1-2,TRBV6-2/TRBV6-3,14,CASSSPGMDYGYTF
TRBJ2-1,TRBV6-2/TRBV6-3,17,CASSFGTSGRAGNEQFF
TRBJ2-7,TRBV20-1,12,CSASDLVYEQYF
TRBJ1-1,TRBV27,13,CASKPGSATEAFF
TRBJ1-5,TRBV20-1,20,CSARVYGAAGVMNSNQPQHF
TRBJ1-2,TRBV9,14,CASSVATGGYGYTF
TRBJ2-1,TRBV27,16,CASSLLGLESYNEQFF
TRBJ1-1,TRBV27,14,CASGRYGVSTEAFF
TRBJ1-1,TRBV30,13,CAWSVVLNTEAFF
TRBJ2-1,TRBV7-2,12,CASRPGLTEQFF
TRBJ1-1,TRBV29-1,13,CSGLGGTNTEAFF
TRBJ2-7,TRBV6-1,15,CASSIRGAGGHEQYF
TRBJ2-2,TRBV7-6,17,CASSSLAGVPNTGELFF
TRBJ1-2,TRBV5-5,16,CASSLTPRTGTNGYTF
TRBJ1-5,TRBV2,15,CASSEYGNSNQPQHF
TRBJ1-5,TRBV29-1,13,CSVARDFNQPQHF
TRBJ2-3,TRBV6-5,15,CASSYSIQGTDTQYF
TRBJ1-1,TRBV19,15,CASILRGHLNTEAFF
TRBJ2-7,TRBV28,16,CASRIFSGTGLYEQYF
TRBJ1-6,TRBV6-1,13,CASSLEGRSPLHF
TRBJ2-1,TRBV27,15,CASRGLAGGVNEQFF
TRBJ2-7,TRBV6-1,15,CASSTPTLSSYEQYF
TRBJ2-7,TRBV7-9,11,CASSLDYEQYF
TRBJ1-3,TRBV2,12,CASRDRGNTIYF
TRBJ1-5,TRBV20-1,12,CSANRLDQPQHF
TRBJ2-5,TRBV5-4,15,CASSLPGQGAETQYF
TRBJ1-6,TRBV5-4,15,CASSSQGRPGVPLHF
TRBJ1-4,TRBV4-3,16,CASSHLFGQGNEKLFF
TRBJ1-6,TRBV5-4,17,CASSSGAAGGGNSPLHF
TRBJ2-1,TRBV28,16,CASSSRRQTSYNEQFF
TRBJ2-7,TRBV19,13,CASKFANSYEQYF